The 26 T cell receptor beta chains below come from one sample, sequenced in a study of T cell responses to AZD1222 COVID-19 vaccine. Data came from immunoSEQ multiplex PCR; TCRdb stores just in-frame clones and leaves some out. The table lists 95,000 to 100,000 clones, over 75% of them singletons, with about 17% in the top ten. Here the sequenced sample was peripheral blood, taken on day 0 of AZD1222 vaccination. Receptors were obtained from an adult in good health.

The rearrangement links TRBV5-1 to TRBJ2-1; 9 bases agree with TRBD2. Trimming at V came to 0 bases and at J to 6 bases, leaving 4 bases not matched to a gene. Looked up from germline, CDR1 is SGHRS and CDR2 is YFSETQ. The CDR3 runs 15 residues. This chain's CDR3 is CASSLATSGSNEQFF. The CDR3 nucleotides read TGCGCCAGCAGCTTGGCGACTAGCGGAAGCAATGAGCAGTTCTTC.

The chain uses TRBV7-2 and TRBJ2-2; D tentatively fits TRBD1 or TRBD2 (5 bases each). From germline, CDR1 is SGHTA and CDR2 FQGNSA. V was clipped by 1 base and J by 1 base, with 10 bases between them. The CDR3 runs 16 residues. CDR3 bases: TGTGCCAGCAGCTTAGTAGGGACGGTGAACACCGGGGAGCTGTTTTTT. Protein: CASSLVGTVNTGELFF.

This clone occurred a few times. The DNA of the CDR3 is TGTGCCAGCAGTGAATGGGCTTTTGGTCAGCCCCAGCATTTT. Protein sequence: CASSEWAFGQPQHF. The V gene is TRBV6-1, the J gene TRBJ1-5; D remains unclear. Germline CDR1 is MNHNS and CDR2 is SASEGT. The V gene lost 2 bases and the J gene lost 6 bases, with 11 bases spanning the gap. The CDR3 sequence is 14 residues long.

The rearrangement uses TRBV11-2 and TRBJ2-2; no clear D. Trimming took 8 bases from V and 4 from J, leaving 11 bases between them. Germline CDR1 reads SGHAT; CDR2 reads FQNNGV. The CDR3 covers 13 residues. The CDR3, as DNA: TGTGCCAGCGCCCTAAGGTTCACCGGGGAGCTGTTTTTT. Its protein product is CASALRFTGELFF. Filled out from reference TRBV11-2 and TRBJ2-2, the complete variable domain reads EAGVAQSPRYKIIEKRQSVAFWCNPISGHATLYWYQQILGQGPKLLIQFQNNGVVDDSQLPKDRFSAERLKGVDSTLKIQPAKLEDSAVYLCASALRFTGELFFGEGSRLTVL.

The chain joins TRBV3-1 (or the pseudogene TRBV3-2) to TRBJ2-7; the D gene is possibly TRBD2 (6 bases). Germline CDR1 and CDR2: LGHDT and YNNKEL (reference sequence). V was pared by 1 base and J by 2 bases, with 9 bases between. CDR3 length: 14 amino acids. The CDR3 loop is CASSQVSSAYEQYF. CDR3 coding DNA: TGTGCCAGCAGCCAAGTCTCTAGCGCCTACGAGCAGTACTTC.

The CDR3 spells CASSSDPRADTQYF. CDR3 sequence (DNA): TGTGCCAGCAGCTCAGACCCAAGGGCAGATACGCAGTATTTT. V and J are TRBV11-3 and TRBJ2-3; D is unresolved. The CDR3 is 14 amino acids. The germline V gene has CDR1 SGHNT and CDR2 YENEEA. V was pared by 4 bases and J by 4 bases, with 12 bases between. Looking up the rest from reference TRBV11-3 and TRBJ2-3 gives the full variable domain: EAGVVQSPRYKIIEKKQPVAFWCNPISGHNTLYWYLQNLGQGPELLIRYENEEAVDDSQLPKDRFSAERLKGVDSTLKIQPAELGDSAVYLCASSSDPRADTQYFGPGTRLTVL.

This clone appeared once. This chain joins TRBV28 and TRBJ1-6; no reliable D call. The CDR3 is made up of 12 amino acids. The germline V gene encodes CDR1 MDHEN and CDR2 SYDVKM. The ends were cut back, 2 bases at V and 10 bases at J, with 6 bases in the middle. DNA of the CDR3: TGTGCCAGCAGTTTACGTCACTCACCCCTCCACTTT. Protein product: CASSLRHSPLHF.

The CDR3 coding sequence is TGTGCCAGCAGTTTATGGGGAGCCGGAAACACCATATATTTT. Encoded protein: CASSLWGAGNTIYF. The chain has TRBV28 and TRBJ1-3; D unclear. The germline V gene has CDR1 MDHEN and CDR2 SYDVKM. Trimming removed 0 bases at V and 4 bases at J, with 7 bases between. The CDR3 is made up of 14 amino acids.

The chain recombines TRBV2 with TRBJ2-3; TRBD1 might be the D (6 bases). V was cut by 6 bases and J by 5 bases, with 12 bases left in between. The CDR3 loop spans 13 amino acids. From germline, CDR1 is SNHLY and CDR2 FYNNEI. The CDR3 region has the DNA TGTGCCAGCAGCTACAACAGGGAAGATACGCAGTATTTT. Translated: CASSYNREDTQYF.

The J gene is TRBJ2-6, the V gene TRBV28; a weak D match, TRBD2 (6 bases). V was cut by 2 bases and J by 2 bases, with 7 bases left in between. CDR3 size: 15 residues. Germline V lookup: CDR1 MDHEN, CDR2 SYDVKM. DNA of the CDR3: TGTGCCAGCAGTTTACGCGGGGCTGGGGCCAACGTCCTGACTTTC. It codes for CASSLRGAGANVLTF.

The genes are TRBV9 and TRBJ2-7; TRBD2 agrees at 7 bases. Trimming took 3 bases from V and 4 from J; bases not matched to a gene: 10. From germline, CDR1 is SGDLS and CDR2 YYNGEE. The CDR3 contains 15 residues. CDR3 protein: CASSEGAGVAYEQYF. CDR3 coding DNA: TGTGCCAGCAGCGAGGGCGCGGGAGTTGCTTACGAGCAGTACTTC.

The J gene is TRBJ2-3, the V gene TRBV4-1; 9 bases match TRBD2. This CDR3 region has 16 residues. Germline CDR1 and CDR2: MGHRA and YSYEKL. With V trimmed by 0 bases and J by 2 bases, 3 bases remained unmatched. CDR3 residues: CASSQEAGGYTDTQYF. Written as DNA, the CDR3 is TGCGCCAGCAGCCAAGAAGCGGGAGGCTACACAGATACGCAGTATTTT.

V and J are TRBV18 and TRBJ2-7; 9 nucleotides line up with TRBD1. The CDR3 contains 14 residues. J was trimmed by 4 bases and V by 2 bases; bases with no gene match: 3. Germline assignment: CDR1 KGHSH and CDR2 LQKENI. CDR3 in amino acids: CASSPNRGRYEQYF. CDR3 nucleotide sequence: TGTGCCAGCTCACCAAACAGGGGGCGGTACGAGCAGTACTTC.

The V gene is TRBV7-2, the J gene TRBJ2-2; D may be TRBD2 (5 bases). The germline V gene has CDR1 SGHTA and CDR2 FQGNSA. The V end lost 3 bases, the J end lost 2 bases, and 7 bases lay between the germline ends. This CDR3 has 14 amino acids. The CDR3 spells CASSFGLNTGELFF. For the CDR3, the DNA is TGTGCCAGCAGCTTTGGACTTAACACCGGGGAGCTGTTTTTT.

The rearrangement links TRBV16 to TRBJ1-4; perhaps TRBD1 as D (5 bases). Germline V gene data show CDR1 as KGHSY and CDR2 as FQNENV. Trimming cost V 2 bases and J 5 bases, with 9 bases left between them. CDR3 length equals 14 residues. Here the CDR3 DNA reads TGTGCCAGCAGCCAACGGGGGGAGAATGAAAAACTGTTTTTT. Protein: CASSQRGENEKLFF.

The V gene is TRBV5-1, the J gene TRBJ2-1; D possibly uses TRBD1 or TRBD2 (7 bases each). This CDR3 comprises 13 residues. V shed 3 bases and J shed 9 bases, with 13 bases lying between them. The germline CDR1 and CDR2 sequences are SGHRS and YFSETQ. The CDR3 coding sequence is TGCGCCAGCAGCTCCACAGGGGAGGGTGAGCAGTTCTTC. This encodes CASSSTGEGEQFF.

The chain's CDR3 is CASSLQLVGTGELFF. CDR3 DNA sequence: TGTGCCAGCAGCTTACAGCTAGTAGGCACCGGGGAGCTGTTTTTT. V and J are TRBV7-2 and TRBJ2-2; D remains ambiguous. Between the trimmed V and J ends, which lost 2 bases and 4 bases, there was a span of 11 bases. The CDR3 is made up of 15 amino acids. Looked up from germline, CDR1 is SGHTA and CDR2 is FQGNSA.

The chain combines TRBV7-7 with TRBJ1-1; TRBD1 is a possible D gene (6 bases). Germline V gives CDR1 SSHAT, CDR2 FNYEAQ (reference sequence). V was pared by 10 bases and J by 0 bases, with 21 bases between. This CDR3 is 16 amino acids long. This CDR3 is CATLPVPGHLNTEAFF. CDR3 nucleotide sequence: TGTGCCACCCTACCGGTTCCGGGACACCTGAACACTGAAGCTTTCTTT.

This clone was recorded a few times. V usage is TRBV18 and J usage is TRBJ1-1, with D possibly being TRBD1 (6 bases). Trimming cost V 6 bases and J 1 base, with 9 bases left between them. Germline CDR1 reads KGHSH; CDR2 reads LQKENI. The CDR3 loop spans 13 amino acids. The CDR3 sequence: CASSEGQNTEAFF. In DNA, the CDR3 is TGTGCCAGCTCGGAGGGACAGAACACTGAAGCTTTCTTT. The full variable domain, completed using reference TRBV18 and TRBJ1-1, is NAGVMQNPRHLVRRRGQEARLRCSPMKGHSHVYWYRQLPEEGLKFMVYLQKENIIDESGMPKERFSAEFPKEGPSILRIQQVVRGDSAAYFCASSEGQNTEAFFGQGTRLTVV.

V usage is TRBV4-2 and J usage is TRBJ2-5; possible D gene TRBD1, 6 bases. Germline V lookup: CDR1 LGHNA, CDR2 YNFKEQ. V was shortened by 0 bases and J by 1 base, with 9 bases between the two germline ends. This CDR3 has 15 amino acids. The CDR3 here is CASSQDEGGQETQYF. The DNA for the CDR3 is TGTGCCAGCAGCCAAGACGAAGGGGGCCAAGAGACCCAGTACTTC.

This clone was recorded only once. This chain joins TRBV11-3 and TRBJ2-1; 8 bases align to TRBD2. This CDR3 is built from 17 residues. Germline loops: CDR1 SGHNT, CDR2 YENEEA. The V segment lost 5 bases and the J segment 4 bases; nucleotides outside the gene matches: 13. CDR3: CASSPRPGGLGYNEQFF. CDR3 DNA: TGTGCCAGCAGCCCCCGTCCGGGGGGACTAGGGTACAATGAGCAGTTCTTC.

CDR3 in DNA: TGCAGCGGGGCTTCAGGGCATGAGCAGTTCTTC. Its protein is CSGASGHEQFF. The J gene is TRBJ2-1, the V gene TRBV29-1; maybe TRBD1 (5 bases). Germline CDR1 SQVTM, CDR2 ANQGSEA. The V end was cut by 7 bases, the J end by 8 bases, with 12 bases between. The CDR3 loop spans 11 amino acids.

This chain links TRBV6-5 with TRBJ2-7, with D unresolved. Looked up from germline, CDR1 is MNHEY and CDR2 is SVGAGI. The CDR3 length is 11 residues. V was shortened by 4 bases and J by 7 bases, with 8 bases between the two germline ends. The CDR3 reads CASSWVGEQYF. The CDR3, as DNA: TGTGCCAGCAGTTGGGTGGGGGAGCAGTACTTC.

The V gene is TRBV7-8, the J gene TRBJ1-1, with no clear D. Trimming left V 5 bases short and J 0 bases short, with 10 bases between. Per the germline V gene, CDR1 is SGHVS and CDR2 is FQNEAQ. CDR3 length: 14 amino acids. In DNA form, the CDR3 reads TGTGCCAGCAGCCTGCAACCCTTGAACACTGAAGCTTTCTTT. It specifies CASSLQPLNTEAFF.

This chain links TRBV5-1 with TRBJ2-7; D is possibly TRBD1 (5 bases). The CDR3 contains 13 residues. The V end lost 5 bases, the J end lost 4 bases, and 13 bases lay between the germline ends. Germline assignment: CDR1 SGHRS and CDR2 YFSETQ. The CDR3 here is CASRHGAVYEQYF. The CDR3 DNA sequence: TGCGCCAGCAGGCATGGGGCGGTATACGAGCAGTACTTC.

V gene TRBV12-5 combines with J gene TRBJ1-3; TRBD1 matches at 9 bases. Unmatched junction bases numbered 5, after V lost 6 bases and J lost 5 bases. Germline CDR1 and CDR2: LGHNT and FRNRAP. The CDR3 contains 14 residues. The CDR3 sequence: CASGTGQGRNTIYF. The CDR3 nucleotides are TGTGCTAGTGGCACCGGACAGGGGCGAAACACCATATATTTT. The full variable domain, rest sourced from reference TRBV12-5 and TRBJ1-3, is DARVTQTPRHKVTEMGQEVTMRCQPILGHNTVFWYRQTMMQGLELLAYFRNRAPLDDSGMPKDRFSAEMPDATLATLKIQPSEPRDSAVYFCASGTGQGRNTIYFGEGSWLTVV.